A single sample gave rise to the 20 T cell receptor beta chains below, sequenced in a study of blood T cells in healthy people across ages. A second roughly 7 to 12 cycle PCR used barcoded and J-beta primers. TCRdb passed the 5' RACE reads through MiXCR, listing each CDR3 protein once. The sample has more than 800,000 distinct CDR3 sequences; more than 25% are singletons. The sequencing sample was made of blood. The receptor source for this set is a woman aged 80 or over in good health.

The genes are TRBV20-1 and TRBJ2-4; 9 positions agree with TRBD1. Gene TRBJ2-7 matches the end of the DNA better, so the J call may be wrong. This CDR3 region has 15 residues. Germline V gene data show CDR1 as DFQATT and CDR2 as SNEGSKA (reference sequence). The chain's CDR3 is CSASTGGAFAREQYF. In DNA, the CDR3 is TGCAGTGCTAGCACAGGGGGCGCCTTCGCTCGCGAGCAGTACTTC.

Comments on this clonotype: Just one base apart from a much larger clone, this may be a read error. The J gene is TRBJ2-7, the V gene TRBV28, with 12 nucleotides matching TRBD2. The CDR3 length is 16 residues. CDR1 and CDR2 from the germline V gene are MDHEN and SYDVKM. The CDR3 sequence: CASSPPGLAGIHEQDF. CDR3 nucleotide sequence: TGTGCCAGCAGCCCCCCTGGACTAGCGGGGATCCACGAGCAGGACTTC.

V usage is TRBV28 and J usage is TRBJ1-2, with D tentatively TRBD1 (6 bases). The CDR3 loop spans 13 amino acids. V lost 11 bases and J 1 base, leaving 14 bases between the germline ends. The germline gives CDR1 MDHEN, CDR2 SYDVKM. This CDR3 reads CAVRGSYNYGYTF. Here the CDR3 DNA reads TGTGCCGTCAGGGGCAGTTATAACTATGGCTACACCTTC.

Details on this clonotype: This may be a read error, as it is one base from a much larger clone. This chain uses TRBV9 with TRBJ2-7, with D possibly TRBD2 on 6 matching bases. Looked up from germline, CDR1 is SGDLS and CDR2 is YYNGEE. Deletions cut 4 bases from V and 7 bases from J, with 30 bases between. This CDR3 comprises 18 residues. The CDR3 is CASSPRGGAGRFNNEQYF. The CDR3 bases are TGTGCCAGCAGCCCAAGAGGAGGGGCGGGTAGGTTTAACAATGAGCAGTACTTC.

In nucleotides, the CDR3 is TGTGCCAGCAGGATTGGACTAGCCCATTACACAGATACGCAGTATTTT. Its translation: CASRIGLAHYTDTQYF. The chain employs TRBV2 and TRBJ2-3; 8 nucleotides match TRBD2. Germline V gene sequence: CDR1 SNHLY, CDR2 FYNNEI. Germline trimming cut 6 bases from V and 2 bases from J; bases unmatched to any gene: 10. CDR3 length: 16 residues.

This clonotype was counted ten times or more. The chain is built from TRBV12-3 or TRBV12-4 and TRBJ2-5; 7 nucleotides agree with TRBD2. With V trimmed by 0 bases and J by 7 bases, 8 bases remained unmatched. The CDR3 sequence is 15 residues long. For the CDR3, the DNA is TGTGCCAGCAGTTTAGCGTGGGGGGGGTTGGTGACCCAGTACTTC. It yields the protein CASSLAWGGLVTQYF.

In regard to this clonotype: Compared with germline, one end of the junction differs, possibly owing to a read error. This rearrangement joins TRBV6-2 or TRBV6-3 to TRBJ2-5; TRBD1 matches at 7 bases. CDR1 MNHEY and CDR2 SVGEGT come from the germline V gene. The CDR3 consists of 16 residues. The CDR3 sequence is CASSYILGQPVEAQYF. CDR3 nucleotides: TGTGCCAGCAGTTACATACTGGGACAGCCCGTAGAGGCCCAGTACTTC.

This clonotype was observed at least ten times. This sequence joins TRBV7-7 and TRBJ2-1; D is possibly TRBD1 (6 bases). With 1 base removed from V and 8 bases from J, the gap between germline ends came to 12 bases. The CDR3 is made up of 14 amino acids. Germline lookup yields CDR1 SSHAT and CDR2 FNYEAQ (reference sequence). The CDR3 reads CASSLGRGRDEQFF. CDR3 in DNA: TGTGCCAGCAGCTTAGGCAGGGGAAGGGATGAGCAGTTCTTC.

On this clonotype itself: A read error may produce the germline difference seen at one junction end. The genes are TRBV5-1 and TRBJ1-4; D not certain. The CDR3 runs to 15 residues. Germline V gene data show CDR1 as SGHRS and CDR2 as YFSETQ. The DNA for the CDR3 is TGCGCCAGCAGCGTTGGAGGGCAGAGAAATGAAAAACGGTTTTTT. As protein: CASSVGGQRNEKRFF. Together with reference TRBV5-1 and TRBJ1-4, the CDR3 gives the full variable domain: KAGVTQTPRYLIKTRGQQVTLSCSPISGHRSVSWYQQTPGQGLQFLFEYFSETQRNKGNFPGRFSGRQFSNSRSEMNVSTLELGDSALYLCASSVGGQRNEKRFFGSGTQLSVL.

This clonotype occurred many times. The chain employs TRBV6-6 and TRBJ2-5; D might be TRBD1 (5 bases). V lost 5 bases and J lost 0, with 10 bases in between. The germline gives CDR1 MNHNY, CDR2 SVGAGI (reference sequence). This CDR3 is 14 amino acids long. CDR3 loop: CASSRRQNQETQYF. CDR3 in DNA: TGTGCCAGCAGTCGCAGACAGAACCAAGAGACCCAGTACTTC.

The chain recombines TRBV7-2 with TRBJ1-4; D unclear. Germline V lookup: CDR1 SGHTA, CDR2 FQGNSA. This CDR3 has 13 amino acids. Trimming pared 5 bases from V and 10 bases from J, leaving 14 bases between. CDR3 sequence (DNA): TGTGCCAGCAGCCCCGGACTGGGCGGAAAACTGTTTTTT. This gives the protein CASSPGLGGKLFF.

This clonotype has only a few counts. One base away lies a much larger clone, so this may be a sequencing read error. The chain recombines TRBV6-1 with TRBJ2-5, with D possibly called TRBD1 or TRBD2 (6 bases each). The J call is uncertain, as TRBJ2-1 better fits the DNA end. The CDR3 is made up of 15 amino acids. The germline V gene has CDR1 MNHNS and CDR2 SASEGT. In DNA, the CDR3 is TGTGCCAGCAGTGAACAGGGGAGGTATATGGAGACCCAGTTCTTC. Residues: CASSEQGRYMETQFF.

Remarks on this clonotype: At one end, the junction sequence differs from germline, possibly due to a read error. The CDR3 nucleotides are TGTGACAGCAGTCTAACCGGGACAGCCGGCTACACCTTC. Amino acids: CDSSLTGTAGYTF. The chain employs TRBV12-3 or TRBV12-4 and TRBJ1-2; TRBD1 matches 7 bases. This CDR3 region has 13 residues.

A word on this clonotype: A read error may explain this, as a much larger clone is one base away. The chain employs TRBV18 and TRBJ2-3; no reliable D call. V lost 0 bases to trimming and J lost 2 bases, with 9 bases between them. This CDR3 region has 15 residues. Germline CDR1 reads KGHSH; CDR2 reads LQKENI. The CDR3 DNA follows: TGTGCCAGCTCACCACCTTCACGGATCACAGATACGCAGTATTTT. It encodes CASSPPSRITDTQYF.

This clonotype has a count of ten or more. Here the CDR3 reads CASRTGSDGHYGYTF. CDR3 nucleotides: TGTGCCAGCAGGACGGGCTCTGACGGCCACTATGGCTACACCTTC. The chain employs TRBV2 and TRBJ1-2; D unresolved. CDR1 is SNHLY and CDR2 is FYNNEI in the germline V gene. The germline V and J ends were trimmed by 6 bases and 3 bases, with 17 bases remaining between them. The CDR3 runs 15 residues.

This clonotype has a count of ten or more. CDR3 sequence (DNA): TGTGCCAGCAGTTTCGTACCCCAGGGTGATACGCAGTATTTT. The encoded protein is CASSFVPQGDTQYF. This chain uses TRBV12-3 or TRBV12-4 with TRBJ2-3; TRBD1 might be the D (5 bases). The CDR3 runs to 14 residues. Trimming shortened V by 3 bases and J by 6 bases, and 13 bases separated the two germline ends.

This clonotype was found many times. This chain links TRBV6-6 with TRBJ2-7; either TRBD1 or TRBD2 may fit D (5 bases each). Trimming shortened V by 2 bases and J by 3 bases, and 11 bases separated the two germline ends. Looked up from germline, CDR1 is MNHNY and CDR2 is SVGAGI (reference sequence). The CDR3 contains 14 residues. In DNA, the CDR3 is TGTGCCAGCAGTTACGAGGGGCGGATCTACGAGCAGTACTTC. Translation: CASSYEGRIYEQYF.

The V call is TRBV4-3, the J call TRBJ2-1; D is ambiguous. The germline V and J ends were trimmed by 1 base and 10 bases, with 14 bases remaining between them. The V gene's germline CDR1 is LGHNA and CDR2 YSLEER. The CDR3 is 14 amino acids. CDR3 protein: CASSQGNKRYEQFF. CDR3 coding DNA: TGCGCCAGCAGCCAAGGTAACAAGAGGTACGAGCAGTTCTTC.

The V and J genes are TRBV12-3 or TRBV12-4 and TRBJ2-3; D gene ambiguous. The CDR3 is made up of 15 amino acids. The V gene lost 8 bases and the J gene lost 3 bases, with 18 bases spanning the gap. CDR3 protein: CASRQGKGRTDTQYF. CDR3 nucleotide sequence: TGTGCCAGCCGCCAAGGCAAGGGAAGAACAGATACGCAGTATTTT.

The chain uses TRBV7-2 and TRBJ2-7; TRBD2 aligns across 10 bases. The better agreement between TRBJ2-5 and the DNA end casts doubt on the J call. The CDR3 contains 16 residues. The V gene's germline CDR1 is SGHTA and CDR2 FQGNSA. The CDR3, as DNA: TGTGCCAGCAACCTAAATAGCGGGGGGCTCCCAGAGACCCAGTACTTC. Translation gives CASNLNSGGLPETQYF.